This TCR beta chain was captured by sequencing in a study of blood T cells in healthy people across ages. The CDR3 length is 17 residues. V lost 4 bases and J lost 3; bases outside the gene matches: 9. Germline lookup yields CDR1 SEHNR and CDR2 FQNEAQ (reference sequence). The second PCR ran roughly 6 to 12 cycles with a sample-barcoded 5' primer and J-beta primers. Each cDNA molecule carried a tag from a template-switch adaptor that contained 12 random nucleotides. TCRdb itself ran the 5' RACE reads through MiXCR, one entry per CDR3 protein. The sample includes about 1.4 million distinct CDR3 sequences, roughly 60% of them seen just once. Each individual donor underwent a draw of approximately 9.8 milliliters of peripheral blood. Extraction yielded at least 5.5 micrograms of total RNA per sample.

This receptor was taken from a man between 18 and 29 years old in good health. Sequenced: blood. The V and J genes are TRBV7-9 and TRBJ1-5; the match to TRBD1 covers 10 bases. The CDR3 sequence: CASSSLGQGLDNQPQHF. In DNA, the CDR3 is TGTGCCAGCAGCTCGCTGGGACAGGGGCTGGACAATCAGCCCCAGCATTTT.